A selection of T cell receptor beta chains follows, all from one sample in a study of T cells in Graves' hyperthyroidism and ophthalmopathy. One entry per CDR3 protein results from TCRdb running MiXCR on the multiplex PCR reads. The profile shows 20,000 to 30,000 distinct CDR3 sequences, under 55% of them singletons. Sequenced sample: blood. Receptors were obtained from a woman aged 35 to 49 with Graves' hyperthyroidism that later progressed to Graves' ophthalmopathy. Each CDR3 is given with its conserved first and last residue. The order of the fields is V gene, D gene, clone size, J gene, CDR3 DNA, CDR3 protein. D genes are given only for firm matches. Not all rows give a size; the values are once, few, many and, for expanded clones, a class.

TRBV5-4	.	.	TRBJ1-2	TGTGCCAGCAGCCCAGCGAAGCCACAGTTTAACTATGGCTACACCTTC	CASSPAKPQFNYGYTF
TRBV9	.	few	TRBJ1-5	TGTGCCAGCAGCGTAGCTGACGGGGGCAATCAGCCCCAGCATTTT	CASSVADGGNQPQHF
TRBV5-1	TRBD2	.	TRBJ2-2	TGCGCCGGCAGCTTAGGACTAGCGGGATCTGGGGAGCTGTTTTTC	CAGSLGLAGSGELFF
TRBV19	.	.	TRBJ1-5	TGTGCCAGTAGTCGAAACAGGGCCACGGGGCTTAGCAATCAGCCCCAGCATTTT	CASSRNRATGLSNQPQHF
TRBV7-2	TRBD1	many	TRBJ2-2	TGTGCCAGCAGCTTAGGGGGACAGCTCACAAACACCGGGGAGCTGTTTTTT	CASSLGGQLTNTGELFF
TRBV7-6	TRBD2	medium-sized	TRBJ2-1	TGTGCCAGCAGCTTAGGGGTCGGTGGGAGGGCGGGAACTGAGCAGTTCTTC	CASSLGVGGRAGTEQFF
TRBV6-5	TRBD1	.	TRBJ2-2	TGTGCCAGTGACAGGGGGATTGGCACCGGGGAGCTGTTTTTT	CASDRGIGTGELFF
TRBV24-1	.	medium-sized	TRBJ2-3	TGTGCCACCTCACGGGGGCAAGATACGCAGTATTTT	CATSRGQDTQYF
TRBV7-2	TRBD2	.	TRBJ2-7	TGTGCCAGCAGCTCCGGGACTAGCGGGAGAACCTACGAGCAGTACTTC	CASSSGTSGRTYEQYF
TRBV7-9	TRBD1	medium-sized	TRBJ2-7	TGTGCCAGCAGCTTAATTGGGGACAGGGCAGGGGAGCAGTACTTC	CASSLIGDRAGEQYF
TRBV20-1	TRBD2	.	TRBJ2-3	TGCAGTGCTAACCGTGGTGGGAGGGCAGATACGCAGTATTTT	CSANRGGRADTQYF
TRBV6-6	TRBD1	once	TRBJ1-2	TGTGCCAGCAGTATCCGGGACAGTTATGGCTACACCTTC	CASSIRDSYGYTF
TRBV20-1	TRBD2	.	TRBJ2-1	TGCAGTGCATCGACTAGCGGGGGTTACAATGAGCAGTTCTTC	CSASTSGGYNEQFF
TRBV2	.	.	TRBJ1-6	TGTGCCAGCAATGAAATGGGAAGCTCCTATAATTCACCCCTCCACTTT	CASNEMGSSYNSPLHF
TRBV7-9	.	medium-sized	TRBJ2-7	TGTGCCAGCAGCTTCCAACACGAGCAGTACTTC	CASSFQHEQYF
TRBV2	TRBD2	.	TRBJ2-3	TGTGCCAGCAGTGGACTAGCTAGCACAGATACGCAGTATTTT	CASSGLASTDTQYF
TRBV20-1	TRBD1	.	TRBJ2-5	TGCAGTGCTCCGGACAGGGGGCGCGGGGAGACCCAGTACTTC	CSAPDRGRGETQYF
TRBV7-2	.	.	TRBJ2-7	TGTGCCAGCAGACCGACAGATACCTACGAGCAGTACTTC	CASRPTDTYEQYF
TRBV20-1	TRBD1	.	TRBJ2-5	TGCAGTGCTAGAGGGACAGGGGGAGGTAATCAGCCCCAGTACTTC	CSARGTGGGNQPQYF
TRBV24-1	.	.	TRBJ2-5	TGTGCCACCAGTGATTATCAGGGTTCGGAGACCCAGTACTTC	CATSDYQGSETQYF
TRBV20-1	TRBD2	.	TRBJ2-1	TGCAGTGCTAGAGATTTAGCGGGAGGGCCAGATGAGCAGTTCTTC	CSARDLAGGPDEQFF
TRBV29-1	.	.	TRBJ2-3	TGCAGCATTGACCCGGGTAGCACAGATACGCAGTATTTT	CSIDPGSTDTQYF